This T cell receptor (beta chain) emerged from a study of blood T cell repertoires in COVID-19. As for the study in general: Material from acute and convalescent COVID-19 was sourced from the United States, Italy and Spain. Sample material is recorded as cDNA or gDNA derived from T cells, B-cell-depleted T cells, or PBMCs.

Repertoires were generated with immunoSEQ multiplex PCR, while TCRdb's copy carries only in-frame clones and drops some. The table includes 70,000 to 85,000 clones, roughly 80% detected once. Trimming cost V 4 bases and J 1 base, with 11 bases left between them. This CDR3 contains 15 residues. The germline gives CDR1 SGHAT, CDR2 FQNNGV. The specimen sequenced was peripheral blood. This sequence joins TRBV11-2 and TRBJ2-1; a weak D match, TRBD2 (5 bases). The origin of this receptor is an elderly woman with acute or convalescent COVID-19. The CDR3 bases are TGTGCCAGCAGCTCCCTGAGGAGGTCCTACAATGAGCAGTTCTTC. This encodes CASSSLRRSYNEQFF.